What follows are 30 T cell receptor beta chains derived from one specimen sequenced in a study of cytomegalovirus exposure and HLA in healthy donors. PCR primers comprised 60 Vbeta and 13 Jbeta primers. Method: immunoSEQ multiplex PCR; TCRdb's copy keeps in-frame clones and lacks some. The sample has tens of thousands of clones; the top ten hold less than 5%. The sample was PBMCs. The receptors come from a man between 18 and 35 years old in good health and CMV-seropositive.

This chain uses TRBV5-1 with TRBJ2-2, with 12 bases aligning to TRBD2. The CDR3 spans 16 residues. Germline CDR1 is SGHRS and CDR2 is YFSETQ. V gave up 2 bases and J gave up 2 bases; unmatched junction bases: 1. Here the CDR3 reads CASSLGLAGNTGELFF. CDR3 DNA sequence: TGCGCCAGCAGCTTAGGACTAGCGGGAAACACCGGGGAGCTGTTTTTT.

In nucleotides, the CDR3 is TGTGCCAGCAGCTTCCGGACAGGGTCGGGAGAGACCCAGTACTTC. Its translation is CASSFRTGSGETQYF. The chain employs TRBV5-5 and TRBJ2-5; 8 positions agree with TRBD1. This CDR3 is built from 15 residues. J lost 4 bases, V lost 2 bases, and 7 bases had no gene match. Per germline, CDR1 SGHKS and CDR2 YYEKEE (reference sequence).

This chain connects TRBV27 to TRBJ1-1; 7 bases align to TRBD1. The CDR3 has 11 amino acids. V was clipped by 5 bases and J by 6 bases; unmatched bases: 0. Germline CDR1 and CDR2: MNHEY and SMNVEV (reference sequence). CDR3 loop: CASSDRAEAFF. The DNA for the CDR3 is TGTGCCAGCAGTGACAGGGCTGAAGCTTTCTTT.

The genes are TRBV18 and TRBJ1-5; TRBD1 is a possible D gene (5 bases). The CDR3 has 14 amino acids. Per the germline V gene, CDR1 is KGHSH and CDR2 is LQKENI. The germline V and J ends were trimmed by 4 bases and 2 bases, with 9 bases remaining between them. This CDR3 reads CASSQGFGNQPQHF. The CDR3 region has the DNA TGTGCCAGCTCACAGGGGTTCGGCAATCAGCCCCAGCATTTT.

The CDR3 sequence is CASSWGRGQGRNEQYF. CDR3 in DNA: TGTGCCAGCAGCTGGGGCAGAGGACAGGGGAGAAACGAGCAGTACTTC. The V call is TRBV5-4, the J call TRBJ2-7, with 9 bases matching TRBD1. V lost 3 bases to trimming and J lost 5 bases; unmatched junction nucleotides: 12. The CDR3 sequence is 16 residues long. Germline CDR1 is SGHNT and CDR2 is YYREEE (reference sequence).

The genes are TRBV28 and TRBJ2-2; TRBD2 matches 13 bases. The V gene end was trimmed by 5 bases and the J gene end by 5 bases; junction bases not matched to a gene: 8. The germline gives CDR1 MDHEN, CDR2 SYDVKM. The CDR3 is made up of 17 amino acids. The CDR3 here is CASSRLAGGYRTGELFF. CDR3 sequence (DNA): TGTGCCAGCAGTAGACTAGCGGGGGGCTATAGGACCGGGGAGCTGTTTTTT.

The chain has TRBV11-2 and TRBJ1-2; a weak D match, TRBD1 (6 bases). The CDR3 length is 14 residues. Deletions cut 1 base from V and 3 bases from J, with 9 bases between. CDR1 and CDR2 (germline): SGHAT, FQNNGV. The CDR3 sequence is CASSLGQDDYGYTF. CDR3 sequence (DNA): TGTGCCAGCAGCTTAGGACAGGACGACTATGGCTACACCTTC.

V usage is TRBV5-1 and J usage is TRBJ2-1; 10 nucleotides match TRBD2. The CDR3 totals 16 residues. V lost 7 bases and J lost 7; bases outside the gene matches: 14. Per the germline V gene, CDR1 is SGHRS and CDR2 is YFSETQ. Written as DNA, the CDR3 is TGCGCCAGCGATGAGCAAGGACTAGCGGCCTCGAATGAGCAGTTCTTC. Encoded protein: CASDEQGLAASNEQFF. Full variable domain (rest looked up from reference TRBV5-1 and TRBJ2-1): KAGVTQTPRYLIKTRGQQVTLSCSPISGHRSVSWYQQTPGQGLQFLFEYFSETQRNKGNFPGRFSGRQFSNSRSEMNVSTLELGDSALYLCASDEQGLAASNEQFFGPGTRLTVL.

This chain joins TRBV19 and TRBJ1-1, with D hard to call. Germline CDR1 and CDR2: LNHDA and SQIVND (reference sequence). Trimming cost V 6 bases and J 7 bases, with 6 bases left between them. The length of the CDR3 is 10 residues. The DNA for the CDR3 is TGTGCCAGTAGGGGCAATGAAGCTTTCTTT. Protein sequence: CASRGNEAFF.

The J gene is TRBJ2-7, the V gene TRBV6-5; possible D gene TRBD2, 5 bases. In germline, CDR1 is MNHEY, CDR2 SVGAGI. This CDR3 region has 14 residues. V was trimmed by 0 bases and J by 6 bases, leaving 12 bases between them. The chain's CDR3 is CASSYSPTGFEQYF. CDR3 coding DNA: TGTGCCAGCAGTTACTCACCTACGGGGTTCGAGCAGTACTTC.

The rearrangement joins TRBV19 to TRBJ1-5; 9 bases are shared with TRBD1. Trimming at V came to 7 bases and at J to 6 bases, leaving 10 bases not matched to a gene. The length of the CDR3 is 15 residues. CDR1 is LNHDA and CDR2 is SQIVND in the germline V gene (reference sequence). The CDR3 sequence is CASKTGGGWGQPQHF. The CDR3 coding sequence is TGTGCCAGTAAAACAGGGGGCGGGTGGGGTCAGCCCCAGCATTTT.

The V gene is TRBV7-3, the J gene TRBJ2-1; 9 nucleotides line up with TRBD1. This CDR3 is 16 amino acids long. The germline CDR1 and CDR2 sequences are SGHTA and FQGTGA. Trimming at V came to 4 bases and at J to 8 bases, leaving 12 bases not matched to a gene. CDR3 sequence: CASSSYPGQGGDEQFF. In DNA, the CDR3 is TGTGCCAGCAGCTCATACCCGGGACAGGGAGGGGATGAGCAGTTCTTC.

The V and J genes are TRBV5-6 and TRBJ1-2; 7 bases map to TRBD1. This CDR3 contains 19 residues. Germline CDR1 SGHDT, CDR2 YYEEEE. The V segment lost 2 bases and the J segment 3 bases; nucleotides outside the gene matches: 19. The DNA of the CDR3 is TGTGCCAGCAGCTTCCTCCTCCTACGGGAGACAGGGCTTGACTATGGCTACACCTTC. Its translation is CASSFLLLRETGLDYGYTF.

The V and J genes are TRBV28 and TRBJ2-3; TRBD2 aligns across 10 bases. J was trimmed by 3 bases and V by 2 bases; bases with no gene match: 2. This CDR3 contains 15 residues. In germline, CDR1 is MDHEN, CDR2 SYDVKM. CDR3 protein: CASSLLAGETDTQYF. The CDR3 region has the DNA TGTGCCAGCAGTTTACTAGCGGGGGAGACAGATACGCAGTATTTT.

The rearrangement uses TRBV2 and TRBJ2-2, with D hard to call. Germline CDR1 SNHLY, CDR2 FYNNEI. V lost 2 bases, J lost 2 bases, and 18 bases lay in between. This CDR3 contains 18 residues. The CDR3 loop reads CASSEMKTLQPNTGELFF. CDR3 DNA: TGTGCCAGCAGTGAAATGAAGACGTTACAGCCTAACACCGGGGAGCTGTTTTTT.

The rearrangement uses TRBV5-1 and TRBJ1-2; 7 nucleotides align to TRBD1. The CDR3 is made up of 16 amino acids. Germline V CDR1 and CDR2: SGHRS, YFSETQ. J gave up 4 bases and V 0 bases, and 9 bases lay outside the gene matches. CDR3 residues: CASSLGQGSTSYGYTF. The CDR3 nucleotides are TGCGCCAGCAGCTTGGGACAGGGCTCCACTTCCTATGGCTACACCTTC. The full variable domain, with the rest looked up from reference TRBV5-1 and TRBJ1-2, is KAGVTQTPRYLIKTRGQQVTLSCSPISGHRSVSWYQQTPGQGLQFLFEYFSETQRNKGNFPGRFSGRQFSNSRSEMNVSTLELGDSALYLCASSLGQGSTSYGYTFGSGTRLTVV.

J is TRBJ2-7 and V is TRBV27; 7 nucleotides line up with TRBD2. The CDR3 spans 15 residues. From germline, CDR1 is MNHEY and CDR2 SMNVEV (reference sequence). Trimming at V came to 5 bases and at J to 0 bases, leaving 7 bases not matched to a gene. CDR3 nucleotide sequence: TGTGCCAGCAGTCCAACTAGCGCAAACTCCTACGAGCAGTACTTC. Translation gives CASSPTSANSYEQYF.

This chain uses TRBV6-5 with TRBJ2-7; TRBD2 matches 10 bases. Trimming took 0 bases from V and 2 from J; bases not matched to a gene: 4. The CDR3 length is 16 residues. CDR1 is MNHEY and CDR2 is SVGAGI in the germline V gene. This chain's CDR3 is CASSYSRTSGTYEQYF. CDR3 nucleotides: TGTGCCAGCAGTTACTCGAGGACTAGCGGTACCTACGAGCAGTACTTC.

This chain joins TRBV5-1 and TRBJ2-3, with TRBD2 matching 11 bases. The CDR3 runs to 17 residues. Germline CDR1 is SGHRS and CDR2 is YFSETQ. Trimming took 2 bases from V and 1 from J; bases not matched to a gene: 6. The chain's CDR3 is CASSLGTSGYRTDTQYF. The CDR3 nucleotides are TGCGCCAGCAGCTTAGGGACTAGCGGATACCGCACAGATACGCAGTATTTT.

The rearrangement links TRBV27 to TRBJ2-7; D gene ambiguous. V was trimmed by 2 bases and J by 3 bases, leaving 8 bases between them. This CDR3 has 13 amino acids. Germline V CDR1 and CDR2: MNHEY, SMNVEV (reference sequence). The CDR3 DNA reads TGTGCCAGCAGTTTACTCGGTAACTACGAGCAGTACTTC. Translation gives CASSLLGNYEQYF.

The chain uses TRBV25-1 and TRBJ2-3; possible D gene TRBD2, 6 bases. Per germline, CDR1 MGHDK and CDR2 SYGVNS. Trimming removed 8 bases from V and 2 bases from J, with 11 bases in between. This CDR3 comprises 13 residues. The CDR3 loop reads CASGRGSTDTQYF. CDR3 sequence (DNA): TGTGCCAGCGGGCGGGGTTCCACAGATACGCAGTATTTT.

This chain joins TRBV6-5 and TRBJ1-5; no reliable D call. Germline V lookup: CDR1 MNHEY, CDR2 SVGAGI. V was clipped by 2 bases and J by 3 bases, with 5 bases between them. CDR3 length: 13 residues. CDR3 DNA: TGTGCCAGCAGTTACCGGTACAATCAGCCCCAGCATTTT. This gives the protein CASSYRYNQPQHF.

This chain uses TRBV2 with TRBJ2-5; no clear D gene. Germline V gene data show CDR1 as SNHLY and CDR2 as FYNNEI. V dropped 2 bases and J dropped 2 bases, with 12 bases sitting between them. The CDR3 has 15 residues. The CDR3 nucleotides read TGTGCCAGCAGTGAAAGTCCGAACTTACAAGAGACCCAGTACTTC. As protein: CASSESPNLQETQYF. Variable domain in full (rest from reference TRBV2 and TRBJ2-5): EPEVTQTPSHQVTQMGQEVILRCVPISNHLYFYWYRQILGQKVEFLVSFYNNEISEKSEIFDDQFSVERPDGSNFTLKIRSTKLEDSAMYFCASSESPNLQETQYFGPGTRLLVL.

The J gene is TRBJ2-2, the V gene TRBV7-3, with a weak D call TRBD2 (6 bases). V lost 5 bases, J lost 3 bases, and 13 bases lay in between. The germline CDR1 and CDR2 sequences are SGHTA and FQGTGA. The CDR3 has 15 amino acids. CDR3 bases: TGTGCCAGCAGCGAGTCCGGGACTTACACCGGGGAGCTGTTTTTT. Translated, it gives CASSESGTYTGELFF.

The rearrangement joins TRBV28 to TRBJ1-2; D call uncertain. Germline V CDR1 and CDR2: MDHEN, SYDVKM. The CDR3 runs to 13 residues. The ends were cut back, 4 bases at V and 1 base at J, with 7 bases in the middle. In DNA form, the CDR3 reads TGTGCCAGCAGTTCCTCAGTTAACTATGGCTACACCTTC. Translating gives CASSSSVNYGYTF.

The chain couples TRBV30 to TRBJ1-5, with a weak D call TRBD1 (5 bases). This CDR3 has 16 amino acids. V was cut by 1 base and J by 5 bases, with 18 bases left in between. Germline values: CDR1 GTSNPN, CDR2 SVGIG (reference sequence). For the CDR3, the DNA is TGTGCCTGGAGTGCCTTGGGCCCGCCGGGGGATCAGCCCCAGCATTTT. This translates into CAWSALGPPGDQPQHF.

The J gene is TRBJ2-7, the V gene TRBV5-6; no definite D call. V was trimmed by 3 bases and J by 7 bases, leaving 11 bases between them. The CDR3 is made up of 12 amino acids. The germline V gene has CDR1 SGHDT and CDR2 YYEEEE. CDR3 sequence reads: CASSYLSVEQYF. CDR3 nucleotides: TGTGCCAGCAGCTACCTTTCGGTGGAGCAGTACTTC.

The CDR3 loop is CASSLSQGVREKLFF. In DNA, the CDR3 is TGTGCCAGCAGTTTATCACAGGGTGTAAGGGAAAAACTGTTTTTT. The genes are TRBV28 and TRBJ1-4; maybe TRBD1 (6 bases). CDR3 length: 15 amino acids. CDR1 is MDHEN, CDR2 SYDVKM, per germline. Trimming removed 1 base at V and 8 bases at J, with 14 bases between.

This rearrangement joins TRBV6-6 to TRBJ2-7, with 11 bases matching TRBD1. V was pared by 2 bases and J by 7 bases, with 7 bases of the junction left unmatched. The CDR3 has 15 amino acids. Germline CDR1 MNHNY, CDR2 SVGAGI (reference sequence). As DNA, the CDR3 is TGTGCCAGCAGTTACAGTGGACAGGGGGCGAGAGAGCAGTACTTC. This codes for CASSYSGQGAREQYF.

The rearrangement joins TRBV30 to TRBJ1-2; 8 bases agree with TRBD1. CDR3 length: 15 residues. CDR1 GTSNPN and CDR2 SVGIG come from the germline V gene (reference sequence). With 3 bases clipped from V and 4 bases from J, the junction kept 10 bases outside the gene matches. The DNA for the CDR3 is TGTGCCTGGAGCCAAGGGACAGGCAGGGGCTATGGCTACACCTTC. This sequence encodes CAWSQGTGRGYGYTF.